This entry lists 26 T cell receptor beta chains sequenced from one sample in a study of cytomegalovirus exposure and HLA in healthy donors. The study ran its PCR with 60 Vbeta and 13 Jbeta primers. Only in-frame clones appear in the TCRdb table, and some are missing; sequencing was by immunoSEQ multiplex PCR. Of 200,000 to 250,000 clones listed, around 75% are singletons. Material for sequencing was PBMCs. These receptors all stem from a woman aged 25 to 45 in good health and CMV-seronegative.

The rearrangement uses TRBV19 and TRBJ2-1, with TRBD2 identical over 10 bases. With V trimmed by 1 base and J by 9 bases, 3 bases remained unmatched. CDR1 is LNHDA and CDR2 is SQIVND in the germline V gene (reference sequence). This CDR3 has 14 amino acids. The chain's CDR3 is CASSIGASGSEQFF. Here the CDR3 DNA reads TGTGCCAGTAGTATAGGGGCTAGCGGGAGTGAGCAGTTCTTC.

The chain links TRBV6-1 to TRBJ1-2, with D hard to call. Germline V CDR1 and CDR2: MNHNS, SASEGT. CDR3 length: 13 residues. The V gene lost 3 bases and the J gene lost 1 base, with 6 bases spanning the gap. The CDR3 DNA reads TGTGCCAGCAGTGATTTCGTTAACTATGGCTACACCTTC. Its protein is CASSDFVNYGYTF.

The DNA for the CDR3 is TGTGCCACCCATGCGGGGGAAAAACTGTTTTTT. The encoded protein is CATHAGEKLFF. V is TRBV6-5 and J is TRBJ1-4; no clear D. V lost 10 bases to trimming and J lost 8 bases, with 11 bases between them. The CDR3 consists of 11 residues. The V gene's germline CDR1 is MNHEY and CDR2 SVGAGI.

In its sample, this clone was seen once. CDR3 sequence reads: CASSLLLAGAGDTQYF. The CDR3 DNA is TGCGCCAGCAGCCTCTTACTAGCGGGAGCGGGAGATACGCAGTATTTT. The chain has TRBV4-1 and TRBJ2-3; 11 bases line up with TRBD2. CDR3 size: 16 residues. J gave up 5 bases and V 4 bases, and 8 bases lay outside the gene matches. From germline, CDR1 is MGHRA and CDR2 YSYEKL.

V usage is TRBV7-8 and J usage is TRBJ2-1; 8 nucleotides line up with TRBD2. Germline CDR1 and CDR2: SGHVS and FQNEAQ. The CDR3 contains 17 residues. Germline trimming cut 5 bases from V and 7 bases from J; bases unmatched to any gene: 16. DNA for the CDR3: TGTGCCAGCAGCCACTCGATGACTCTGGCTAGCGGGAATGAGCAGTTCTTC. Translation gives CASSHSMTLASGNEQFF.

CDR3 amino acids: CASSPTSGGAYEQYF. As DNA, the CDR3 is TGTGCCAGCAGTCCGACTAGCGGGGGCGCCTACGAGCAGTACTTC. V is TRBV5-6 and J is TRBJ2-7; the match to TRBD2 covers 12 bases. With V trimmed by 5 bases and J by 2 bases, 5 bases remained unmatched. Germline V CDR1 and CDR2: SGHDT, YYEEEE. The CDR3 length is 15 residues. Filled out from reference TRBV5-6 and TRBJ2-7, the complete variable domain reads DAGVTQSPTHLIKTRGQQVTLRCSPKSGHDTVSWYQQALGQGPQFIFQYYEEEERQRGNFPDRFSGHQFPNYSSELNVNALLLGDSALYLCASSPTSGGAYEQYFGPGTRLTVT.

V and J are TRBV7-8 and TRBJ2-7; D is possibly TRBD1 (6 bases). Per the germline V gene, CDR1 is SGHVS and CDR2 is FQNEAQ. Trimming removed 5 bases at V and 0 bases at J, with 14 bases between. The CDR3 length is 15 residues. The DNA of the CDR3 is TGTGCCAGCAGCACCCGGGACATCCTCTCCTACGAGCAGTACTTC. It translates to CASSTRDILSYEQYF.

J is TRBJ2-3 and V is TRBV7-3; tentatively, D is TRBD1 (6 bases). The CDR3 loop spans 14 amino acids. From germline, CDR1 is SGHTA and CDR2 FQGTGA. With 4 bases removed from V and 2 bases from J, the gap between germline ends came to 10 bases. CDR3 nucleotides: TGTGCCAGCAGCTCAGGGGAGCCCACAGATACGCAGTATTTT. Encoded protein: CASSSGEPTDTQYF.

This sequence joins TRBV7-9 and TRBJ2-5, with 11 bases identical to TRBD2. The CDR3 spans 17 residues. CDR1 and CDR2 from the germline V gene are SEHNR and FQNEAQ (reference sequence). V was clipped by 1 base and J by 5 bases; unmatched bases: 9. The CDR3 loop is CASSLGLAGGPQETQYF. The DNA for the CDR3 is TGTGCCAGCAGCTTAGGGCTAGCGGGAGGACCTCAGGAGACCCAGTACTTC.

This rearrangement joins TRBV9 to TRBJ1-1; the match to TRBD1 covers 10 bases. CDR1 SGDLS and CDR2 YYNGEE come from the germline V gene. CDR3 length equals 18 residues. V gave up 4 bases and J gave up 1 base; unmatched junction bases: 13. CDR3 in DNA: TGTGCCAGCAGCTCCTCCACAGCGACAGGGGGCCAGAACACTGAAGCTTTCTTT. Protein: CASSSSTATGGQNTEAFF.

The chain employs TRBV6-5 and TRBJ1-5; TRBD1 might be the D (5 bases). The germline CDR1 and CDR2 sequences are MNHEY and SVGAGI. Trimming removed 6 bases at V and 3 bases at J, with 15 bases between. The CDR3 contains 15 residues. CDR3: CASRAVEGSNQPQHF. The CDR3 nucleotides read TGTGCCAGCAGGGCCGTGGAGGGGTCCAATCAGCCCCAGCATTTT.

The rearrangement links TRBV19 to TRBJ1-2, with D perhaps matching TRBD1 (6 bases). The ends were cut back, 3 bases at V and 4 bases at J, with 12 bases in the middle. The germline V gene has CDR1 LNHDA and CDR2 SQIVND (reference sequence). The CDR3 consists of 14 residues. The CDR3 loop is CASSIQGRGYGYTF. The CDR3 DNA reads TGTGCCAGTAGTATCCAAGGCAGGGGCTATGGCTACACCTTC.

The rearrangement joins TRBV11-2 to TRBJ1-2; TRBD1 might be the D (6 bases). The germline V gene has CDR1 SGHAT and CDR2 FQNNGV. Deletions cut 0 bases from V and 6 bases from J, with 14 bases between. The CDR3 covers 15 residues. The DNA of the CDR3 is TGTGCCAGCAGCTTAGATTCCAGGGGTTGGGATGGCTACACCTTC. This gives the protein CASSLDSRGWDGYTF.

This rearrangement joins TRBV6-6 to TRBJ1-2, with TRBD1 identical over 7 bases. V trimming: 8 bases; J trimming: 9 bases; junction bases outside the gene matches: 9. This CDR3 is built from 12 residues. Germline CDR1 reads MNHNY; CDR2 reads SVGAGI (reference sequence). CDR3 amino acids: CASGDSGLRYTF. The CDR3, as DNA: TGTGCCAGCGGGGACAGTGGACTACGCTACACCTTC.

The V call is TRBV7-9, the J call TRBJ1-2; tentatively, D is TRBD1 (5 bases). The CDR3 runs to 13 residues. Germline assignment: CDR1 SEHNR and CDR2 FQNEAQ (reference sequence). The V end was cut by 3 bases, the J end by 4 bases, with 9 bases between. Here the CDR3 DNA reads TGTGCCAGCAGCTTGCAGGGAGGCTATGGCTACACCTTC. It yields the protein CASSLQGGYGYTF.

The chain links TRBV18 to TRBJ2-1, with D maybe TRBD1 (5 bases). V was trimmed by 6 bases and J by 0 bases, leaving 12 bases between them. The length of the CDR3 is 15 residues. Germline V CDR1 and CDR2: KGHSH, LQKENI. CDR3 residues: CASSNRQTSYNEQFF. The CDR3 nucleotides are TGTGCCAGCTCTAACAGACAGACCTCCTACAATGAGCAGTTCTTC.

V usage is TRBV10-3 and J usage is TRBJ2-2; the match to TRBD2 covers 10 bases. J was trimmed by 5 bases and V by 6 bases; bases with no gene match: 9. The CDR3 is 16 amino acids. Germline V CDR1 and CDR2: ENHRY, SYGVKD. The CDR3 DNA reads TGTGCCATCAGCCCCCAACTAGCGGGATGGACCGGGGAGCTGTTTTTT. The encoded protein is CAISPQLAGWTGELFF.

V is TRBV5-4 and J is TRBJ1-4; possible D gene TRBD1, 5 bases. Germline loops: CDR1 SGHNT, CDR2 YYREEE (reference sequence). The V gene lost 4 bases and the J gene lost 7 bases, with 23 bases spanning the gap. This CDR3 is 17 amino acids long. The CDR3 spells CASSLTAAGGTSEKLFF. DNA of the CDR3: TGTGCCAGCAGCCTAACGGCCGCGGGGGGAACTTCTGAAAAACTGTTTTTT.

In its sample, this clone was seen a few times. V is TRBV10-3 and J is TRBJ1-1; tentative D call: TRBD1 (6 bases). The CDR3 runs to 14 residues. V was cut by 6 bases and J by 0 bases, with 11 bases left in between. CDR1 is ENHRY and CDR2 is SYGVKD in the germline V gene. The CDR3 spells CAIRRDILNTEAFF. CDR3 bases: TGTGCCATCAGAAGGGACATATTGAACACTGAAGCTTTCTTT.

This clone occurred a few times. The J gene is TRBJ2-2, the V gene TRBV6-5; D gene ambiguous. CDR1 MNHEY and CDR2 SVGAGI come from the germline V gene. This CDR3 contains 12 residues. V dropped 4 bases and J dropped 4 bases, with 4 bases sitting between them. CDR3 sequence: CASSFSTGELFF. As DNA, the CDR3 is TGTGCCAGCAGTTTTAGCACCGGGGAGCTGTTTTTT.

This rearrangement joins TRBV25-1 to TRBJ1-6; D uncertain. Trimming pared 4 bases from V and 14 bases from J, leaving 9 bases between. The CDR3 is made up of 11 amino acids. CDR1 and CDR2 (germline): MGHDK, SYGVNS. CDR3 sequence: CASSGGDTLHF. CDR3 nucleotide sequence: TGTGCCAGCAGTGGCGGGGATACCCTCCACTTT.

This clone came up a few times. CDR3 sequence: CASSENGLAGGRINTDTQYF. The CDR3 DNA reads TGTGCCAGCAGTGAGAACGGACTAGCGGGGGGACGAATCAACACAGATACGCAGTATTTT. The V call is TRBV4-2, the J call TRBJ2-3, with 14 nucleotides matching TRBD2. This CDR3 comprises 20 residues. V shed 6 bases and J 2 bases; nucleotides not matched to a gene: 16. The germline V gene encodes CDR1 LGHNA and CDR2 YNFKEQ.

This clone was found once. The V call is TRBV2, the J call TRBJ1-2, with 7 bases lining up with TRBD1. This CDR3 region has 14 residues. CDR1 SNHLY and CDR2 FYNNEI come from the germline V gene. V shed 6 bases, J shed 1 base, and the junction held 5 bases outside the gene matches. This chain's CDR3 is CASSLTGNNYGYTF. CDR3 in DNA: TGTGCCAGCAGCTTGACAGGGAATAACTATGGCTACACCTTC. The full variable domain, rest sourced from reference TRBV2 and TRBJ1-2, is EPEVTQTPSHQVTQMGQEVILRCVPISNHLYFYWYRQILGQKVEFLVSFYNNEISEKSEIFDDQFSVERPDGSNFTLKIRSTKLEDSAMYFCASSLTGNNYGYTFGSGTRLTVV.

The J gene is TRBJ2-1, the V gene TRBV7-8, with 10 nucleotides matching TRBD2. Germline loops: CDR1 SGHVS, CDR2 FQNEAQ. The CDR3 totals 15 residues. Trimming cost V 5 bases and J 8 bases; bases outside gene matches: 9. In nucleotides, the CDR3 is TGTGCCAGCAGCCGAACCGGGACTAGCGTCGATGAGCAGTTCTTC. Residues: CASSRTGTSVDEQFF.

The genes are TRBV7-9 and TRBJ1-5; D unclear. This CDR3 spans 12 amino acids. V gave up 4 bases and J gave up 2 bases, with 3 bases separating them. Germline CDR1 is SEHNR and CDR2 is FQNEAQ (reference sequence). DNA of the CDR3: TGTGCCAGCAGCTCCGGCAATCAGCCCCAGCATTTT. Encoded protein: CASSSGNQPQHF.

The rearrangement links TRBV5-1 to TRBJ2-5; possibly TRBD2 for D (6 bases). Germline V gives CDR1 SGHRS, CDR2 YFSETQ. The CDR3 is made up of 19 amino acids. V lost 6 bases and J lost 5, with 32 bases in between. Written as DNA, the CDR3 is TGCGCCAGCACCCCGGGACTCTCTACGGCGGTTGGGGGTGGGGAGACCCAGTACTTC. Its translation is CASTPGLSTAVGGGETQYF.